The clone carrying this TCR beta chain was detected a few times. Additional DNA sequences in this sample encode the identical CDR3. The method was immunoSEQ multiplex PCR; TCRdb's version includes in-frame clones alone and lacks a portion of them. The profile shows roughly 120,000 clones, about four fifths of them singletons. These data come from a study of radiotherapy plus CTLA-4 blockade in lung cancer. Germline CDR1 reads KGHSH; CDR2 reads LQKENI. The CDR3 is 15 residues long. V shed 3 bases and J shed 3 bases, with 12 bases lying between them. The TCR originated in a human donor with non-small cell lung cancer who had a partial response to radiotherapy plus ipilimumab. The input for sequencing was peripheral blood, taken from a patient treated with radiotherapy plus ipilimumab. The V gene is TRBV18, the J gene TRBJ2-1, with D possibly being TRBD2 (5 bases). This chain's CDR3 is CASSPRLADYNEQFF. The CDR3 nucleotides are TGTGCCAGCTCACCTAGGCTAGCAGACTACAATGAGCAGTTCTTC.